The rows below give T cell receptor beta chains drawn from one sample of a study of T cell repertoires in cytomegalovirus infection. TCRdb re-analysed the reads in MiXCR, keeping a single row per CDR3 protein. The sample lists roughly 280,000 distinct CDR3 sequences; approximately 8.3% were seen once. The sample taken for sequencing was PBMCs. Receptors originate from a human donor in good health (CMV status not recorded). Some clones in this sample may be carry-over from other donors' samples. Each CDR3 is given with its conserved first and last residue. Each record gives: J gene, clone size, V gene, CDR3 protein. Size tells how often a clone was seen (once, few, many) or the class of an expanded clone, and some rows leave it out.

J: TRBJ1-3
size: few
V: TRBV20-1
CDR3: CSALSGQGDSGNTIYF

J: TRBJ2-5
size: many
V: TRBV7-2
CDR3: CASSVSGGGPQETQYF

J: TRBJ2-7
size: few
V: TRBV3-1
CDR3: CASSQELPGVDEQYF

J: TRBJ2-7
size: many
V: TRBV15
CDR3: CATSSEQGSSYEQYF

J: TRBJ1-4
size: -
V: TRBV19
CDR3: CASSIARRGQINEKLFF

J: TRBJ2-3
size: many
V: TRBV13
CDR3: CASSLDPGLGTRSHSQYF

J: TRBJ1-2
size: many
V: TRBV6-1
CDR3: CASRGQVLGYGYTF

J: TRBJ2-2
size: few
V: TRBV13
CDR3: CASSLNPVAGDTGELFF

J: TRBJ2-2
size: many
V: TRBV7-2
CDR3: CASRGLLNTGELFF

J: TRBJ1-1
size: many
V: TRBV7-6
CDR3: CASIVWGLSTEAFF

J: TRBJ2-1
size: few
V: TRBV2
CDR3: CASSESAASYNEQFF

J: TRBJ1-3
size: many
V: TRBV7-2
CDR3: CASSLSGVSSGNTIYF

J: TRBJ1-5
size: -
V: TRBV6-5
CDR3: CASSRFGTPSNSNQPQHF

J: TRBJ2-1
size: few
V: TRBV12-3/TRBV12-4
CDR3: CASRMRGRGRTSRNEQFF

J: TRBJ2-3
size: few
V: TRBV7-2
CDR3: CASSPLIVAGVTADTQYF

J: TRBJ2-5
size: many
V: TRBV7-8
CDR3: CASSLLAGGLGTQYF

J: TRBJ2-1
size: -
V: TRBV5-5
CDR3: CASSLSQGAYNEQFF

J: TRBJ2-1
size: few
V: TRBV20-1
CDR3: CSARRDGSYNEQFF

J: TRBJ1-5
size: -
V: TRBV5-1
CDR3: CASSPTGDPNQPQHF

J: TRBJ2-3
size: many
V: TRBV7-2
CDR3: CASSHRSGGGAMGTDTQYF

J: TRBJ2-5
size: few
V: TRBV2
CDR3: CASSRQGPETQYF

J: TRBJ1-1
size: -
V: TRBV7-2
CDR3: CASSFRRTGGVGNTEAFF

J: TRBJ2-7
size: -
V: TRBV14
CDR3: CASSQEGDTSYEQYF

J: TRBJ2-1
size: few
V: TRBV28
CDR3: CASSTSGTSGLSYNEQFF

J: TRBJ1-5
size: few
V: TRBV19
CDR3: CASSIGGSGSPQHF

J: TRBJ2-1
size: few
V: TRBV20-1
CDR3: CSASRDYGYNEQFF

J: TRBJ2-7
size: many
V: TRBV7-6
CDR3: CASSLPGSYEQYF

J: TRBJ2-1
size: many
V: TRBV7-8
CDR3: CASSPRTSGNEQFF

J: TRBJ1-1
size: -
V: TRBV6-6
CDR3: CASTTSQNTEAFF

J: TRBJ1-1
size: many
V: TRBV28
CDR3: CASSFDRKILGNTEAFF

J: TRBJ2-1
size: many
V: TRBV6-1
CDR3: CASSFQNEQFF

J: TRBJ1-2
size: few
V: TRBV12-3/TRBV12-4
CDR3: CASSLGQEVISHGYTF

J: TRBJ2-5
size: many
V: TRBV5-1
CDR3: CASSRTKETQYF